This T cell receptor (beta chain) appears in the sequencing data of a study of blood T cell repertoires in COVID-19. Overall study: The cDNA or gDNA used as material had been derived from T cells, B-cell-depleted T cells, or PBMCs.

Trimming cost V 0 bases and J 0 bases, with 8 bases left between them. This CDR3 region has 15 residues. Germline CDR1 is SGHRS and CDR2 is YFSETQ. Original methodology: Amplifying reference gene primers gave estimates of nucleated cell counts. The protocol was immunoSEQ multiplex PCR, while the TCRdb copy is restricted to in-frame clones and leaves out a portion. V, J and clone size were drawn from that table, and D and trimming were deduced from the DNA. The table lists tens of thousands of clones, approximately 80% of them singletons. Material for sequencing was peripheral blood. The chain joins TRBV5-1 to TRBJ2-3; possibly TRBD2 for D (6 bases). The source is a woman aged 55-69 years with acute or convalescent COVID-19. CDR3 coding DNA: TGCGCCAGCAGCTTGGCAGGGACTAGCACAGATACGCAGTATTTT. Translated: CASSLAGTSTDTQYF. Variable domain in full (rest from reference TRBV5-1 and TRBJ2-3): KAGVTQTPRYLIKTRGQQVTLSCSPISGHRSVSWYQQTPGQGLQFLFEYFSETQRNKGNFPGRFSGRQFSNSRSEMNVSTLELGDSALYLCASSLAGTSTDTQYFGPGTRLTVL.